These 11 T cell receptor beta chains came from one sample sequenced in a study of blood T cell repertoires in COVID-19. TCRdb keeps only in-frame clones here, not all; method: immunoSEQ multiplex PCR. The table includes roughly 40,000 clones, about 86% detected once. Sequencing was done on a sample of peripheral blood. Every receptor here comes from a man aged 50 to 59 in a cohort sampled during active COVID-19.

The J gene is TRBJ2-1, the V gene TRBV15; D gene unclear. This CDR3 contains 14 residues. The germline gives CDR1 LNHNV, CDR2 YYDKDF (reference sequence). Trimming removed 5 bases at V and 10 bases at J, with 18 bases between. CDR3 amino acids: CATSSRREFREQFF. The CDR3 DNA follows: TGTGCCACCAGCTCGCGCCGCGAGTTCAGGGAGCAGTTCTTC.

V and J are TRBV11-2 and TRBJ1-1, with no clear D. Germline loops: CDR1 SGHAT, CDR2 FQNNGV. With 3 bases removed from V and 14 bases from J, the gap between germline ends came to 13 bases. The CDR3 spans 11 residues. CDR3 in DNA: TGTGCCAGCAGCTTGGGCCAGGTCCAATTCTTT. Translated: CASSLGQVQFF.

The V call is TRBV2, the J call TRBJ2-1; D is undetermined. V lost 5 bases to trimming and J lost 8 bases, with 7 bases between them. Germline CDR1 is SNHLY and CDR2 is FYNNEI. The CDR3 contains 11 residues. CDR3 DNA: TGTGCCAGCAGTCAGGTGGATGAGCAGTTCTTC. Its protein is CASSQVDEQFF. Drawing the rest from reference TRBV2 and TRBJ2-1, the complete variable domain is EPEVTQTPSHQVTQMGQEVILRCVPISNHLYFYWYRQILGQKVEFLVSFYNNEISEKSEIFDDQFSVERPDGSNFTLKIRSTKLEDSAMYFCASSQVDEQFFGPGTRLTVL.

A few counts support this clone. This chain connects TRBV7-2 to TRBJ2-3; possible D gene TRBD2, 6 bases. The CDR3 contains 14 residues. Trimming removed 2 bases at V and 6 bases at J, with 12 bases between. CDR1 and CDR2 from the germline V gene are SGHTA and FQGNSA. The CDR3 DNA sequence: TGTGCCAGCAGCTTACTGGGGGGTATGGATACGCAGTATTTT. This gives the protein CASSLLGGMDTQYF. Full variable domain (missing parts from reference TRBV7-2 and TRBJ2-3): GAGVSQSPSNKVTEKGKDVELRCDPISGHTALYWYRQSLGQGLEFLIYFQGNSAPDKSGLPSDRFSAERTGGSVSTLTIQRTQQEDSAVYLCASSLLGGMDTQYFGPGTRLTVL.

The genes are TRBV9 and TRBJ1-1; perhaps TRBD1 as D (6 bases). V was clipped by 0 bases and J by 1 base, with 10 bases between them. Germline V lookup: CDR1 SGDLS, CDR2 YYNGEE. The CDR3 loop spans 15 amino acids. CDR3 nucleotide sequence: TGTGCCAGCAGCGTAGGAGGGGGTCCGAACACTGAAGCTTTCTTT. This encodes CASSVGGGPNTEAFF.

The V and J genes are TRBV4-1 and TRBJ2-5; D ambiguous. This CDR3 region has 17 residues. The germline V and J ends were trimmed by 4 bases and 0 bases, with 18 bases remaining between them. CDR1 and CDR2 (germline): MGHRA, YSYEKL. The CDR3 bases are TGCGCCAGCAGCCTGTACAATGGCCCCAGCGACCAAGAGACCCAGTACTTC. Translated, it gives CASSLYNGPSDQETQYF.

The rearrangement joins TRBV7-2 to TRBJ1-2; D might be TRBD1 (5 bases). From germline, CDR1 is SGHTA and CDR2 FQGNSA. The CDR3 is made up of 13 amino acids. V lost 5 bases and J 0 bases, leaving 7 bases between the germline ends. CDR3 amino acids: CASSVQANYGYTF. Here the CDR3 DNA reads TGTGCCAGCAGCGTACAGGCTAACTATGGCTACACCTTC. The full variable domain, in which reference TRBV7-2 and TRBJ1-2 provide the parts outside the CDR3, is GAGVSQSPSNKVTEKGKDVELRCDPISGHTALYWYRQSLGQGLEFLIYFQGNSAPDKSGLPSDRFSAERTGGSVSTLTIQRTQQEDSAVYLCASSVQANYGYTFGSGTRLTVV.

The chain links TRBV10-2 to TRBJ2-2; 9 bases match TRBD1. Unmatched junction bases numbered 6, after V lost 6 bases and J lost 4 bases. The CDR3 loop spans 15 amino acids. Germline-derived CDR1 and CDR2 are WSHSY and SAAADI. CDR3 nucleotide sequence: TGCGCCAGCAGACAGGGGGCGCGGGGCACCGGGGAGCTGTTTTTT. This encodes CASRQGARGTGELFF.

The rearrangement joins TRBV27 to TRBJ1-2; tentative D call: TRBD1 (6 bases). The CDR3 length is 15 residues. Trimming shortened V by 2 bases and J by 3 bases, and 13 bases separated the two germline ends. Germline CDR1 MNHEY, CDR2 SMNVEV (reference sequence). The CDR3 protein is CASSLEGTGYYGYTF. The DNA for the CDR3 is TGTGCCAGCAGTTTAGAGGGAACAGGGTACTATGGCTACACCTTC.

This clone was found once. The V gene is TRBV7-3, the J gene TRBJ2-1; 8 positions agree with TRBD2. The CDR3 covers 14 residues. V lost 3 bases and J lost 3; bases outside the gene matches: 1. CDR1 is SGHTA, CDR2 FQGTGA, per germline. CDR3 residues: CASSFGGDYNEQFF. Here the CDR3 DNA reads TGTGCCAGCAGCTTCGGGGGGGACTACAATGAGCAGTTCTTC.

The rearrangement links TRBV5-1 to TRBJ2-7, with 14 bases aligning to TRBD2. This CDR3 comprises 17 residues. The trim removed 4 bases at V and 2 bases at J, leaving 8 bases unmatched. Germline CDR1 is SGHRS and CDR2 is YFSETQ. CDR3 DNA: TGCGCCAGCAGCACCGGGACTAGCGGGGGCTTTCCCTACGAGCAGTACTTC. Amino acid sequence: CASSTGTSGGFPYEQYF.